This T cell receptor beta chain was found in a study of CD8+ T cells in alopecia areata. Study conclusions and caveats: Greater clonality was observed in lesional scalp samples, especially alopecia totalis/universalis, versus normal scalp. Scalp repertoires also include resident alphabeta T cells from normal skin. Possibly as an HLA-related effect, TCR sharing across patients appeared less clear than in mice.

It was cDNA, reverse transcribed from extracted RNA, that served as the sequencing template. Method: immunoSEQ multiplex PCR; TCRdb's copy keeps in-frame clones and lacks some. The table includes over 150,000 clones, approximately 60% detected once. A word on this clone: Its cognate antigen is unknown.

CDR1 MNHNY and CDR2 SVGAGI come from the germline V gene (reference sequence). The ends were cut back, 2 bases at V and 4 bases at J, with 0 bases in the middle. The CDR3 runs to 11 residues. Separation by sorting yielded CD4+ and CD8+ T cells from PBMCs. The sample was CD8+ T cells sorted from blood. The source is a human donor in good health. The V and J genes are TRBV6-6 and TRBJ1-3; D is undetermined. CDR3 protein: CASSYGNTIYF. The CDR3 DNA reads as TGTGCCAGCAGTTACGGAAACACCATATATTTT.